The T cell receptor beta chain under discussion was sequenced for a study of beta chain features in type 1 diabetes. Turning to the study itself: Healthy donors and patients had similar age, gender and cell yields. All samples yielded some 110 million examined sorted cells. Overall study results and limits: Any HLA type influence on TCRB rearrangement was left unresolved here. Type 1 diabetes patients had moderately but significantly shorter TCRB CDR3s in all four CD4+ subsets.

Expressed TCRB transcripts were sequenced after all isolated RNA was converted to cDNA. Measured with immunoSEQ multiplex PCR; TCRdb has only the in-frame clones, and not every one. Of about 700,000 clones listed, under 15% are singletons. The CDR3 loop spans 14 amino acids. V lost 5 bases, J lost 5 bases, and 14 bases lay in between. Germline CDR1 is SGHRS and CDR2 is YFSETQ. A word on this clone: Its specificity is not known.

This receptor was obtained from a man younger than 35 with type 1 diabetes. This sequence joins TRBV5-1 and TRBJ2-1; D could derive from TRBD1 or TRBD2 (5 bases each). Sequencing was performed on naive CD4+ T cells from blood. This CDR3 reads CASSTGTADNEQFF. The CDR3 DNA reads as TGCGCCAGCAGTACCGGGACCGCCGACAATGAGCAGTTCTTC. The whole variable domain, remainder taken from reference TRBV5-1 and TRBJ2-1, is KAGVTQTPRYLIKTRGQQVTLSCSPISGHRSVSWYQQTPGQGLQFLFEYFSETQRNKGNFPGRFSGRQFSNSRSEMNVSTLELGDSALYLCASSTGTADNEQFFGPGTRLTVL.